The clone carrying this T cell receptor (beta chain) was found many times. What it binds is not known. This entry comes from a study of early T cells in non-severe SARS-CoV-2 infection. On the study more broadly: Chains were unpaired, as sequencing was done on bulk RNA from unsorted whole blood. Whole-study findings and limits: Reliance on VDJdb matching favored anti-spike CD8 responses; private and CD4 specificities were missed.

In the library, individual cDNA molecules carried attached unique molecular identifiers. MiXCR, applied by TCRdb to the 5' RACE reads, yields one record per CDR3 protein. The repertoire includes 95,000 to 110,000 distinct CDR3 sequences, approximately 10% of them detected once, and 6.5% to 8% sits in the top ten. The length of the CDR3 is 16 residues. Trimming cost V 7 bases and J 13 bases; bases outside gene matches: 18. V usage is TRBV12-3 or TRBV12-4 and J usage is TRBJ2-1; TRBD2 matches at 11 bases. The TCR originated in an adult who was a healthcare worker with PCR-confirmed SARS-CoV-2 infection or an uninfected control (not recorded which). Sequencing input: whole blood. CDR3 residues: CASTPGLAAEGPFQFF. The CDR3 DNA reads TGTGCCAGCACTCCGGGACTAGCGGCAGAAGGGCCCTTCCAGTTCTTC.